This TCR beta chain was recovered during a study of blood T cell repertoires in COVID-19. Background on the study: Both acute and convalescent COVID-19 samples were obtained from the United States, Italy and Spain.

One Seattle source followed patients from active infection through their disease course. This CDR3 region has 13 residues. Trimming pared 5 bases from V and 2 bases from J, leaving 9 bases between. Germline assignment: CDR1 LGHNA and CDR2 YNFKEQ. How the authors handled the data: By means of reference gene primer amplification, nucleated cell counts were estimated. Assay used: immunoSEQ multiplex PCR; TCRdb lists only in-frame clones, some missing. V and J calls plus clone size are reproduced from that table; the DNA served to infer D and trimming. The sample contains under 300,000 clones, nearly 90% of which appear only once.

Sequencing was done on a sample of peripheral blood. The receptor's source is a woman in her sixties or seventies with COVID-19, enrolled during active disease. This chain uses TRBV4-2 with TRBJ1-1; D perhaps matches TRBD1 (6 bases). This CDR3 reads CASSRTVNTEAFF. CDR3 in DNA: TGTGCCAGCAGCAGGACAGTAAACACTGAAGCTTTCTTT.